Listed here are 21 T cell receptor beta chains from one sample, sequenced in a study of blood T cell repertoires in COVID-19. Clones were read by immunoSEQ multiplex PCR, and TCRdb kept only the in-frame ones, dropping some. The sample holds a few hundred thousand clones, approximately 84% seen once. The material sequenced was peripheral blood. Receptor source: a person between 65 and 79 years old with COVID-19, enrolled during active disease.

CDR3 sequence (DNA): TGTGCCAGCAGTCCAAGGGCAGGGGTGGGCTACACCTTC. Amino acid sequence: CASSPRAGVGYTF. This chain connects TRBV7-2 to TRBJ1-2; perhaps TRBD1 as D (6 bases). Germline V lookup: CDR1 SGHTA, CDR2 FQGNSA. V was trimmed by 6 bases and J by 8 bases, leaving 16 bases between them. This CDR3 region has 13 residues.

This chain links TRBV5-1 with TRBJ2-1; the match to TRBD1 covers 11 bases. The CDR3 loop spans 14 amino acids. Germline CDR1 and CDR2: SGHRS and YFSETQ. V trimming: 6 bases; J trimming: 3 bases; junction bases outside the gene matches: 2. In nucleotides, the CDR3 is TGCGCCAGCATAGGGACAGGGGGCTACAATGAGCAGTTCTTC. Amino acid sequence: CASIGTGGYNEQFF.

This clone was found a few times. CDR3 DNA sequence: TGTGCCAGTAGTATAGGAGGCGGGGGGGCCTACGAGCAGTACTTC. Its protein product is CASSIGGGGAYEQYF. V usage is TRBV19 and J usage is TRBJ2-7; 9 bases align to TRBD2. Unmatched junction bases numbered 3, after V lost 1 base and J lost 2 bases. There are 15 residues in the CDR3. CDR1 is LNHDA, CDR2 SQIVND, per germline (reference sequence).

The sample holds a few counts of this clone. The chain joins TRBV11-2 to TRBJ2-7; TRBD1 matches at 10 bases. Germline V gene data show CDR1 as SGHAT and CDR2 as FQNNGV. The CDR3 is 15 amino acids. Trimming took 5 bases from V and 5 from J; bases not matched to a gene: 9. Written as DNA, the CDR3 is TGTGCCAGCAGCCGACCCGGGACAGGGGCCCACGAGCAGTACTTC. Protein sequence: CASSRPGTGAHEQYF.

This chain links TRBV28 with TRBJ2-7; D is possibly TRBD2 (5 bases). The CDR3 runs to 14 residues. V shed 6 bases and J shed 5 bases, with 17 bases lying between them. CDR1 and CDR2 from the germline V gene are MDHEN and SYDVKM. The CDR3 is CASRRSGLAHEQYF. Here the CDR3 DNA reads TGTGCCAGCAGACGTTCCGGACTGGCTCACGAGCAGTACTTC.

The V gene is TRBV30, the J gene TRBJ1-6; tentative D call: TRBD1 (6 bases). V lost 2 bases and J lost 4, with 9 bases in between. This CDR3 is built from 14 residues. The V gene's germline CDR1 is GTSNPN and CDR2 SVGIG (reference sequence). The CDR3 DNA is TGTGCCTGGAGTAAGGACAGATATAATTCACCCCTCCACTTT. It translates to CAWSKDRYNSPLHF.

A word on this clone: The junction does not match germline at one end; this may be a read error. The CDR3 region is CASSLGPQAEAFF. The CDR3 DNA follows: TGCGCCAGCAGTTTGGGACCGCAGGCTGAAGCTTTCTTT. The chain is built from TRBV5-1 and TRBJ1-1, with D possibly matching TRBD1 (5 bases). CDR3 length equals 13 residues. Germline V gene sequence: CDR1 SGHRS, CDR2 YFSETQ.

J is TRBJ2-6 and V is TRBV10-3, with 8 bases matching TRBD1. After removal of 6 bases from V and 0 bases from J, the junction contained 13 bases not matched to a gene. Germline loops: CDR1 ENHRY, CDR2 SYGVKD. The CDR3 is made up of 19 amino acids. The CDR3 here is CAISRIPITGGSGANVLTF. CDR3 in DNA: TGTGCCATCAGCCGCATACCGATAACAGGGGGCTCTGGGGCCAACGTCCTGACTTTC.

This clone was seen once. V gene TRBV19 combines with J gene TRBJ1-2; TRBD1 is a possible D gene (5 bases). The CDR3 sequence is 12 residues long. Per the germline V gene, CDR1 is LNHDA and CDR2 is SQIVND (reference sequence). V was shortened by 6 bases and J by 8 bases, with 13 bases between the two germline ends. CDR3 nucleotides: TGTGCCAGTAGCCTCCCCGGGGGGGGCTACACCTTC. Encoded protein: CASSLPGGGYTF.

The rearrangement uses TRBV4-2 and TRBJ1-4, with D maybe TRBD1 (6 bases). Per the germline V gene, CDR1 is LGHNA and CDR2 is YNFKEQ. The CDR3 totals 16 residues. V gave up 2 bases and J gave up 1 base, with 11 bases separating them. The CDR3 reads CASSQIQGRTNEKLFF. DNA of the CDR3: TGTGCCAGCAGCCAAATCCAGGGGAGAACTAATGAAAAACTGTTTTTT.

The rearrangement links TRBV3-1 (or the pseudogene TRBV3-2) to TRBJ2-1; no reliable D call. This CDR3 is 13 amino acids long. With 2 bases removed from V and 9 bases from J, the gap between germline ends came to 11 bases. Per the germline V gene, CDR1 is LGHDT and CDR2 is YNNKEL (reference sequence). CDR3: CASSQSPLGEQFF. The CDR3 coding sequence is TGTGCCAGCAGCCAAAGCCCCCTTGGTGAGCAGTTCTTC.

V and J are TRBV19 and TRBJ1-5; weak D call: TRBD1 (6 bases). The germline V and J ends were trimmed by 5 bases and 9 bases, with 23 bases remaining between them. Germline-derived CDR1 and CDR2 are LNHDA and SQIVND (reference sequence). The CDR3 contains 16 residues. The CDR3 spells CASSPTGTPNLRPQHF. The CDR3 DNA sequence: TGTGCCAGTAGTCCAACAGGGACCCCCAACCTACGGCCCCAGCATTTT. The variable domain in full, completed from reference TRBV19 and TRBJ1-5, reads DGGITQSPKYLFRKEGQNVTLSCEQNLNHDAMYWYRQDPGQGLRLIYYSQIVNDFQKGDIAEGYSVSREKKESFPLTVTSAQKNPTAFYLCASSPTGTPNLRPQHFGDGTRLSIL.

The chain links TRBV5-4 to TRBJ2-3, with TRBD1 as a possible D gene (6 bases). The germline V gene encodes CDR1 SGHNT and CDR2 YYREEE (reference sequence). The CDR3 has 14 amino acids. The CDR3 sequence: CATRAGTYTDTQYF. The CDR3 DNA follows: TGTGCAACTAGAGCAGGGACATACACAGATACGCAGTATTTT.

The chain joins TRBV19 to TRBJ1-6; 10 nucleotides align to TRBD1. The J segment lost 7 bases and the V segment lost 10 bases, leaving 4 bases of the junction unmatched. The CDR3 consists of 13 residues. Germline lookup yields CDR1 LNHDA and CDR2 SQIVND (reference sequence). The CDR3 sequence: CATAGQGNSPLHF. DNA of the CDR3: TGTGCCACCGCGGGACAGGGGAATTCACCCCTCCACTTT.

The chain has TRBV6-5 and TRBJ1-4; D perhaps matches TRBD1 (6 bases). Germline assignment: CDR1 MNHEY and CDR2 SVGAGI. Between the trimmed V and J ends, which lost 6 bases and 2 bases, there was a span of 10 bases. This CDR3 region has 14 residues. CDR3 loop: CASRTTGTNEKLFF. Written as DNA, the CDR3 is TGTGCCAGCAGGACGACAGGTACTAATGAAAAACTGTTTTTT.

This clone appeared a single time. The genes are TRBV5-6 and TRBJ1-3; 8 bases map to TRBD1. The CDR3 sequence is 16 residues long. J gave up 2 bases and V 2 bases, and 6 bases lay outside the gene matches. Germline V gene sequence: CDR1 SGHDT, CDR2 YYEEEE. The CDR3 region has the DNA TGTGCCAGCAGCTTCCGTCCGGACAGGGCTGGAAACACCATATATTTT. It translates to CASSFRPDRAGNTIYF.

This clone appeared a few times. This sequence joins TRBV19 and TRBJ1-5; D not certain. Germline CDR1 reads LNHDA; CDR2 reads SQIVND (reference sequence). Between the trimmed V and J ends, which lost 4 bases and 7 bases, there was a span of 8 bases. This CDR3 has 12 amino acids. CDR3 protein: CASSKRGQPQHF. The CDR3 DNA sequence: TGTGCCAGTAGTAAAAGAGGACAGCCCCAGCATTTT.

This rearrangement joins TRBV7-2 to TRBJ2-7, with TRBD1 identical over 10 bases. The CDR3 has 14 residues. CDR1 SGHTA and CDR2 FQGNSA come from the germline V gene. V lost 1 base to trimming and J lost 7 bases; unmatched junction nucleotides: 4. CDR3 protein: CASSLGTGGREQYF. DNA of the CDR3: TGTGCCAGCAGCTTAGGGACAGGGGGAAGGGAGCAGTACTTC.

The rearrangement links TRBV6-2 or TRBV6-3 to TRBJ2-2, with D possibly TRBD2 on 6 matching bases. Between the trimmed V and J ends, which lost 1 base and 0 bases, there was a span of 15 bases. The CDR3 length is 18 residues. The germline gives CDR1 MNHEY, CDR2 SVGEGT. CDR3 region: CASSYYSAGTSNTGELFF. CDR3 bases: TGTGCCAGCAGTTACTATTCCGCGGGGACGTCGAACACCGGGGAGCTGTTTTTT.

This clone showed up just a few times. V gene TRBV5-4 combines with J gene TRBJ1-2; 9 nucleotides line up with TRBD1. The germline CDR1 and CDR2 sequences are SGHNT and YYREEE (reference sequence). CDR3 length: 16 residues. After removal of 3 bases from V and 7 bases from J, the junction contained 13 bases not matched to a gene. This CDR3 is CASSSGGQGGVGGYTF. CDR3 in DNA: TGTGCCAGCAGCTCTGGGGGACAGGGAGGGGTCGGTGGCTACACCTTC.

The V gene is TRBV7-9, the J gene TRBJ1-6, with a possible D match to TRBD1 (6 bases). V was clipped by 1 base and J by 10 bases, with 11 bases between them. Germline CDR1 is SEHNR and CDR2 is FQNEAQ (reference sequence). The length of the CDR3 is 14 residues. The CDR3 loop reads CASSLGTEDSPLHF. The DNA for the CDR3 is TGTGCCAGCAGCTTAGGGACAGAAGACTCACCCCTCCACTTT.